This T cell receptor (beta chain) appears in the sequencing data of a study of T cell repertoires in ileal Crohn's disease. Study-level background: At surgery, about 38% of patients smoked, with median disease duration roughly 8.3 years.

The CDR3 runs to 15 residues. Measured with immunoSEQ multiplex PCR; TCRdb has only the in-frame clones, and not every one. The table records 16,000 or so clones, approximately 92% of them present only once. Time point of the sample: inflamed ileum from the surgical specimen. The sequence was collected from an adult with Crohn's disease. The sample was ileal tissue. The gene calls are TRBV12-1 and TRBJ2-7; TRBD2, as called in the table, went unchecked against the DNA. TRBV12-1 is noted as a pseudogene. This CDR3 is CASSLAWGEGYEQYF. The CDR3 DNA is TGTGCCAGCAGCCTCGCGTGGGGGGAAGGCTACGAGCAGTACTTC.